This T cell receptor beta chain comes out of a study of T cells in Graves' hyperthyroidism and ophthalmopathy. Clinical symptoms, serum thyroxine and TRAb, thyroid ultrasound and orbital computed tomography were used for the diagnoses. Blood was sampled at initial diagnosis of hyperthyroidism, prior to onset of any ophthalmopathy symptoms. TCR beta CDR3 sequences were amplified from RNA transcripts. The HTBI set primed first-round TCR CDR3 RT-PCR. TCRdb recomputed calls from the multiplex PCR reads with MiXCR, one row per CDR3 protein. This table has under 300,000 distinct CDR3 sequences, about 15% appearing once. The CDR3 is 13 amino acids. The V and J ends lost 3 bases and 7 bases respectively, with 12 bases between them. CDR1 is SEHNR, CDR2 FQNEAQ, per germline (reference sequence).

This receptor was obtained from a woman aged 45 to 65 with Graves' hyperthyroidism that later progressed to Graves' ophthalmopathy. The rearrangement uses TRBV7-9 and TRBJ1-1; TRBD1 might be the D (5 bases). Material for sequencing was blood. The CDR3 DNA sequence: TGTGCCAGCAGCTTTTTGGGGGAAGTTGAAGCTTTCTTT. Protein product: CASSFLGEVEAFF.